This TCR beta chain was sequenced for a study of blood T cell repertoires in COVID-19. V dropped 6 bases and J dropped 5 bases, with 14 bases sitting between them. This CDR3 region has 13 residues. The germline V gene encodes CDR1 MNHEY and CDR2 SMNVEV (reference sequence). In the original analysis: Amplification from reference gene primers served as the basis for estimated nucleated cell counts. The method was immunoSEQ multiplex PCR; TCRdb's version includes in-frame clones alone and lacks a portion of them. The D gene and trimming were derived from the DNA, and the V and J assignments and clone size from that table. The sample holds 90,000 to 120,000 clones, 84% seen once.

The clonotype originates from a man in his 60s with acute or convalescent COVID-19. The rearrangement uses TRBV27 and TRBJ2-7, with D possibly being TRBD1 (5 bases). The specimen was peripheral blood. The CDR3 loop reads CASRPTAYNEQYF. The CDR3 nucleotides read TGTGCCAGCAGACCGACAGCGTACAACGAGCAGTACTTC.